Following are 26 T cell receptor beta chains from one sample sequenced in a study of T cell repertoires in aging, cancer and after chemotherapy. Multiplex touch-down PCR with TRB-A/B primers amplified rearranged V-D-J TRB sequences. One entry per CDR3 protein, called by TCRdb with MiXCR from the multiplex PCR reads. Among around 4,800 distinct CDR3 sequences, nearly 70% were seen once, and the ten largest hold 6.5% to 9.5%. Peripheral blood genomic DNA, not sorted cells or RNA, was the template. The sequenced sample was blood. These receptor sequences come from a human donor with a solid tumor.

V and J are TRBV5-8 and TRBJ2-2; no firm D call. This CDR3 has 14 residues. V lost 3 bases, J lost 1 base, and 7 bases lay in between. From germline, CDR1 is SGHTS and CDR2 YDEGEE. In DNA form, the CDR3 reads TGTGCCAGCAGCTACCAGTGGAACACCGGGGAGCTGTTTTTT. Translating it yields CASSYQWNTGELFF.

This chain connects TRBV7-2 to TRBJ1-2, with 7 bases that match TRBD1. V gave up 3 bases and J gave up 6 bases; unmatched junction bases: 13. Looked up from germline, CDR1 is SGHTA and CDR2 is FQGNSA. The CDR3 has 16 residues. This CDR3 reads CASSFDSGGIGDGYTF. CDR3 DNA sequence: TGTGCCAGCAGCTTCGACTCAGGGGGAATCGGTGATGGCTACACCTTC.

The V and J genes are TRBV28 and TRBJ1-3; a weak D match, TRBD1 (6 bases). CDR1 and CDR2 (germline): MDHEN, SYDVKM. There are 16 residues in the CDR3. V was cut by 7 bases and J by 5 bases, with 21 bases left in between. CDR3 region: CASTTTSGQGRNTIYF. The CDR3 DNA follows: TGTGCCAGCACCACGACATCGGGACAAGGCCGAAACACCATATATTTT. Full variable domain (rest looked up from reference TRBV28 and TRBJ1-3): DVKVTQSSRYLVKRTGEKVFLECVQDMDHENMFWYRQDPGLGLRLIYFSYDVKMKEKGDIPEGYSVSREKKERFSLILESASTNQTSMYLCASTTTSGQGRNTIYFGEGSWLTVV.

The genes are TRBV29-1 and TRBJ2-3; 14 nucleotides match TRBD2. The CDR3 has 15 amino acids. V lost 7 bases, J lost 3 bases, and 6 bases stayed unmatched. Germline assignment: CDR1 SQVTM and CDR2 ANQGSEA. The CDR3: CSASGTSGSTDTQYF. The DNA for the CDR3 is TGCAGCGCCTCCGGGACTAGCGGGAGTACAGATACGCAGTATTTT.

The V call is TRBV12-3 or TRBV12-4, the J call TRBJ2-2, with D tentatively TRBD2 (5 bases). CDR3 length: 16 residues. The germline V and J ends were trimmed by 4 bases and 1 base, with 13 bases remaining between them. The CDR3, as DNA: TGTGCCAGCAGTTCAAAAGCGGTCCTGAACACCGGGGAGCTGTTTTTT. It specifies CASSSKAVLNTGELFF.

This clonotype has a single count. This CDR3 reads CSASAISPDTQYF. CDR3 nucleotide sequence: TGCAGTGCTAGCGCGATCAGCCCAGATACGCAGTATTTT. V and J are TRBV20-1 and TRBJ2-3; D is unclear. Trimming left V 3 bases short and J 4 bases short, with 11 bases between. CDR1 is DFQATT and CDR2 is SNEGSKA in the germline V gene (reference sequence). This CDR3 is 13 amino acids long.

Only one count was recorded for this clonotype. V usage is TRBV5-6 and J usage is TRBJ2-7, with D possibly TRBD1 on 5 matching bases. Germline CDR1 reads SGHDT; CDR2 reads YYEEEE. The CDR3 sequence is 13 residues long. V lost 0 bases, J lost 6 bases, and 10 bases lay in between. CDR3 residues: CASSLERRVEQYF. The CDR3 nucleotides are TGTGCCAGCAGCTTGGAGCGCAGGGTCGAGCAGTACTTC.

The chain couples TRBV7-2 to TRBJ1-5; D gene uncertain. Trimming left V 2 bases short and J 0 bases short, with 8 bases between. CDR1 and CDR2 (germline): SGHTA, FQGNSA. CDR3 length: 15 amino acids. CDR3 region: CASSLQRGSNQPQHF. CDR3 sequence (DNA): TGTGCCAGCAGCTTACAGCGGGGTAGCAATCAGCCCCAGCATTTT.

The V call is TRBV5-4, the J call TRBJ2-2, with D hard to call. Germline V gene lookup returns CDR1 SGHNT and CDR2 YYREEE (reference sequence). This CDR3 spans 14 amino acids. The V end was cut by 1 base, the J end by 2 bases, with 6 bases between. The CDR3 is CASSLLVNTGELFF. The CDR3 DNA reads TGTGCCAGCAGCTTGTTAGTTAACACCGGGGAGCTGTTTTTT.

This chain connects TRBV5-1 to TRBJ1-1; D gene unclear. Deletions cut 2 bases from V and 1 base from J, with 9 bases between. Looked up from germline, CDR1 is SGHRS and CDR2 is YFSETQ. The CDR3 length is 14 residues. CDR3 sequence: CASSLRGKNTEAFF. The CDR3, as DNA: TGCGCCAGCAGCTTACGAGGTAAGAACACTGAAGCTTTCTTT.

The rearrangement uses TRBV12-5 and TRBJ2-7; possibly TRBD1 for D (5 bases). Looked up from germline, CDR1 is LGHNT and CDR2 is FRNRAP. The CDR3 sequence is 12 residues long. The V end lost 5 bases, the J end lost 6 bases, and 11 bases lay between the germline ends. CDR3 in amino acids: CASGPRVSEQYF. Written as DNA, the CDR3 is TGTGCTAGTGGTCCCAGGGTGAGCGAGCAGTACTTC.

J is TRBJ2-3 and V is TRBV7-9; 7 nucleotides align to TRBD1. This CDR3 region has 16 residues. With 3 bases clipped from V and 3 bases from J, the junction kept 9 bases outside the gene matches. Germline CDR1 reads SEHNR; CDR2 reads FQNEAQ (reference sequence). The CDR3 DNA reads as TGTGCCAGCAGCTTCGACAGGGTTTTGGATACAGATACGCAGTATTTT. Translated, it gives CASSFDRVLDTDTQYF.

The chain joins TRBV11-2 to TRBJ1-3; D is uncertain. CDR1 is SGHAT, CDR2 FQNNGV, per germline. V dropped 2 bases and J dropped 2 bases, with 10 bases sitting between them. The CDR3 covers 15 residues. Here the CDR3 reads CASSLQGWAGNTIYF. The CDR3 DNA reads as TGTGCCAGCAGCTTACAAGGTTGGGCTGGAAACACCATATATTTT.

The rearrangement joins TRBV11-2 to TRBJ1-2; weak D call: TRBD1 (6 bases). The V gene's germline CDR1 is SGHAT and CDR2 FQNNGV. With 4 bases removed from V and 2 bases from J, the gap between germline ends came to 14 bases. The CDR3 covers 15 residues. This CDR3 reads CASSYPVRGNYGYTF. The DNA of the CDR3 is TGTGCCAGCAGCTACCCCGTTAGGGGGAACTATGGCTACACCTTC.

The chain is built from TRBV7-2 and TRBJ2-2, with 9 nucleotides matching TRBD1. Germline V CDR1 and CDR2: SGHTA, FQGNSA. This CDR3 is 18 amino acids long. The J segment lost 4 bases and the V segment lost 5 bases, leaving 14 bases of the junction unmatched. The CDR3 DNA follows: TGTGCCAGCAGCCCCCCCAGGGGGACAGGGAGAGGCACCGGGGAGCTGTTTTTT. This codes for CASSPPRGTGRGTGELFF.

As DNA, the CDR3 is TGCAGTGCTAGTGTACAGGCGAACTATGGCTACACCTTC. As protein: CSASVQANYGYTF. The rearrangement links TRBV20-1 to TRBJ1-2; maybe TRBD1 (5 bases). Trimming removed 3 bases at V and 2 bases at J, with 10 bases between. CDR1 is DFQATT and CDR2 is SNEGSKA in the germline V gene (reference sequence). This CDR3 region has 13 residues.

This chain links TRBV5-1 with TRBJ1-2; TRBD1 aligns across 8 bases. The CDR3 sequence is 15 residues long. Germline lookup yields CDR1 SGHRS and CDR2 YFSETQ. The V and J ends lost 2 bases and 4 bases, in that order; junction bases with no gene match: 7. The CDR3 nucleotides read TGCGCCAGCAGCTTCTCACAGGGGGACGGCTATGGCTACACCTTC. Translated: CASSFSQGDGYGYTF.

Written as DNA, the CDR3 is TGTGCCAGCAGCTGGGACAGGGGCGAGCAGTACTTC. Amino acids: CASSWDRGEQYF. The chain links TRBV7-9 to TRBJ2-7; TRBD1 agrees at 10 bases. Trimming took 4 bases from V and 6 from J; bases not matched to a gene: 0. The CDR3 has 12 residues. Germline V gene lookup returns CDR1 SEHNR and CDR2 FQNEAQ (reference sequence).

CDR3 DNA: TGTGCCAGTAGTACGATTAGCGGGAGTTACAATGAGCAGTTCTTC. It translates to CASSTISGSYNEQFF. V and J are TRBV19 and TRBJ2-1, with 9 bases identical to TRBD2. V trimming: 4 bases; J trimming: 4 bases; junction bases outside the gene matches: 5. CDR3 size: 15 residues. In germline, CDR1 is LNHDA, CDR2 SQIVND (reference sequence).

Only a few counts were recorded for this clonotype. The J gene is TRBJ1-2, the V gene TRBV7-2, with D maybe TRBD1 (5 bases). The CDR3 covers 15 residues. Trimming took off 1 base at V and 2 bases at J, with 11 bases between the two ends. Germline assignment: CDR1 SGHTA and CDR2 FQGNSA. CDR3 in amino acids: CASSLGGPGNYGYTF. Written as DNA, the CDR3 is TGTGCCAGCAGCTTAGGAGGCCCAGGGAACTATGGCTACACCTTC.

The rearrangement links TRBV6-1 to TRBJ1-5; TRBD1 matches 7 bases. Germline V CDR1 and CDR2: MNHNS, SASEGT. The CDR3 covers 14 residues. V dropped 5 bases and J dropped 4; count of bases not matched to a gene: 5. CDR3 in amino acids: CASSHDRANQPQHF. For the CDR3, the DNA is TGTGCCAGCAGTCACGACAGGGCGAATCAGCCCCAGCATTTT.

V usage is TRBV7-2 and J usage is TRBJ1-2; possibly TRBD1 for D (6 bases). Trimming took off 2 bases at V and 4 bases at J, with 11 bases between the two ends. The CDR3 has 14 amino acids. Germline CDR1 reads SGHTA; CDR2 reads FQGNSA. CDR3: CASSLRGNGYGYTF. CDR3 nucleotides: TGTGCCAGCAGCTTAAGGGGGAATGGCTATGGCTACACCTTC.

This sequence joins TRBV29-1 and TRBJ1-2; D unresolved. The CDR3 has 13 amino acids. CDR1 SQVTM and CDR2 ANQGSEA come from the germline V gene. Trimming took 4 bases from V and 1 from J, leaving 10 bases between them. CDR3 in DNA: TGCAGCGTTGTACATCCTCTTAACTATGGCTACACCTTC. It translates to CSVVHPLNYGYTF.

CDR3 residues: CASSETGQFSSYEQYF. In nucleotides, the CDR3 is TGTGCCAGCAGTGAAACGGGACAGTTTAGCTCCTACGAGCAGTACTTC. The V and J genes are TRBV6-5 and TRBJ2-7; 7 bases fit TRBD1. Germline trimming cut 5 bases from V and 0 bases from J; bases unmatched to any gene: 10. The CDR3 extends over 16 amino acids. Looked up from germline, CDR1 is MNHEY and CDR2 is SVGAGI.

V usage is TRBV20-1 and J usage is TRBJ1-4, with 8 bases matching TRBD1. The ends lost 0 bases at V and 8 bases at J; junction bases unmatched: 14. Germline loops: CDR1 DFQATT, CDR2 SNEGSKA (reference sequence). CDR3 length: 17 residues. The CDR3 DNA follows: TGCAGTGCTAGAGACCCCGGGACAGGTGGCGAGAGGGAAAAACTGTTTTTT. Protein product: CSARDPGTGGEREKLFF.

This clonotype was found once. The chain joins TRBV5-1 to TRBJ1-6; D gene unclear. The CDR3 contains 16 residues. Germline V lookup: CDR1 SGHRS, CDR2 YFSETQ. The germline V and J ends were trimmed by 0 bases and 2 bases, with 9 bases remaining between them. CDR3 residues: CASSLDGEPYNSPLHF. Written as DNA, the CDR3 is TGCGCCAGCAGCTTGGACGGCGAGCCCTATAATTCACCCCTCCACTTT.